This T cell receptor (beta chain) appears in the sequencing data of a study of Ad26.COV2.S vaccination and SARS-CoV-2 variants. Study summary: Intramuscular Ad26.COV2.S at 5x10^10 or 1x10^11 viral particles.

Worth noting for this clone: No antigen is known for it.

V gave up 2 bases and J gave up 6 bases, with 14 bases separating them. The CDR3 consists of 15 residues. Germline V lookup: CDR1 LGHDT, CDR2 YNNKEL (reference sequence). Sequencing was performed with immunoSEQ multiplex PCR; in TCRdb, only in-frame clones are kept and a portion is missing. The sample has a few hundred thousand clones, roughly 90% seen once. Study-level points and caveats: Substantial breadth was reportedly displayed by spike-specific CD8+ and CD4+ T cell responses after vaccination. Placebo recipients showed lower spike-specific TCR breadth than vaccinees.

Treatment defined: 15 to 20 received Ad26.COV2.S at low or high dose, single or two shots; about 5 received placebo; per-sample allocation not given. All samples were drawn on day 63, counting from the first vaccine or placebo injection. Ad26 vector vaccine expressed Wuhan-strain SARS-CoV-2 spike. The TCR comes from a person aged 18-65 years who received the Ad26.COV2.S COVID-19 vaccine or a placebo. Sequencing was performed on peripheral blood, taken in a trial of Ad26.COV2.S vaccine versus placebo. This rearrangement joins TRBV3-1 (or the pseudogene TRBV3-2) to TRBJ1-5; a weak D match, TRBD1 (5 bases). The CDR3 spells CASSQRSRGGQPQHF. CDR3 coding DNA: TGTGCCAGCAGCCAACGGAGTAGGGGCGGTCAGCCCCAGCATTTT.